The clone carrying this T cell receptor beta chain appeared many times. Its antigen is not identified. Separate cDNA molecules each had unique molecular identifiers attached to them. Using its own MiXCR run on the 5' RACE reads, TCRdb lists one record per CDR3 protein. The table includes about 77,000 distinct CDR3 sequences, roughly 9.4% detected once. CDR1 and CDR2 (germline): SGHRS, YFSETQ. The CDR3 is made up of 15 amino acids. The junction had 4 bases not matched to a gene; V was cut back by 2 bases and J by 5 bases. The sample is drawn from a study of early T cells in non-severe SARS-CoV-2 infection. Study-wide background: Chains stayed unpaired after sequencing of bulk RNA from unsorted whole blood.

General study points: A preference for anti-spike CD8 responses marked VDJdb matching, which missed private and CD4 specificities.

This TCR came from an adult who was a healthcare worker with PCR-confirmed SARS-CoV-2 infection or an uninfected control (not recorded which). The genes are TRBV5-1 and TRBJ2-1; 10 bases match TRBD2. The specimen was whole blood. The CDR3 region is CASSFASGSNNEQFF. As DNA, the CDR3 is TGCGCCAGCAGCTTCGCTAGCGGGAGCAACAATGAGCAGTTCTTC.